This TCR beta chain came from a study of T cell clonotyping in hematopoietic cell transplantation. The V end lost 4 bases, the J end lost 0 bases, and 16 bases lay between the germline ends. The germline CDR1 and CDR2 sequences are SGHVS and FNYEAQ. The CDR3 extends over 17 amino acids. Assay: immunoSEQ multiplex PCR; the TCRdb copy retains only in-frame clones and omits some. This sample carries 14,000 or so clones, around 97% of them seen once, and the ten largest clones take approximately 4.2%. The chain joins TRBV7-6 to TRBJ2-1; D could derive from TRBD1 or TRBD2 (5 bases each). The sequences come from peripheral blood mononuclear cells, collected 30 days after allogeneic stem cell transplant. This sequence was found in a female patient in her forties or fifties who had an allogeneic stem cell transplant from an unrelated donor, so T cells may come from the graft donor. Some clones in this sample may be carry-over from other donors' samples. DNA for the CDR3: TGTGCCAGCAGCTCCCCCCTGGGAGACAGCTCCTACAATGAGCAGTTCTTC. Translation gives CASSSPLGDSSYNEQFF.